The clone carrying this T cell receptor (beta chain) came up a few times. Its antigen is as yet unknown. This CDR3 has 14 residues. V shed 3 bases, J shed 6 bases, and the junction held 9 bases outside the gene matches. Germline-derived CDR1 and CDR2 are GTSNPN and SVGIG (reference sequence). This specimen belongs to a study of T cell responses to AZD1222 COVID-19 vaccine. Overall study findings and caveats: Spike as a whole was targeted by vaccine-associated CD4 TCRs, dominant at 160-218 and 743-854. There were repertoire samples only from the period after the peak T cell response.

Using immunoSEQ multiplex PCR, the repertoire was profiled, and TCRdb retains in-frame clones only, with some absent. The sample includes about 100,000 clones, roughly 88% seen only once; the top ten take around 3%. The chain has TRBV30 and TRBJ2-3; 7 bases map to TRBD2. The sequences come from peripheral blood, collected on day 0 of AZD1222 vaccination. The clonotype was recovered from an adult in good health. The CDR3 spells CAWRPGRSGDTQYF. CDR3 sequence (DNA): TGTGCCTGGAGGCCGGGACGTAGCGGGGATACGCAGTATTTT.